Below, 17 T cell receptor beta chains from the same sample are listed, as sequenced in a study of cytomegalovirus exposure and HLA in healthy donors (dated by TCRdb to 2017 to 2019). Receptors were amplified or captured by the immunoSEQ multiplex PCR assay. For the multiplex PCR, a mixture combining 60 forward primers for TCR Vbeta segments and 13 reverse primers for TCR Jbeta segments was used. TCRdb retrieved this table from immuneACCESS and kept in-frame rearrangements only. Not all clones are present; in checked studies, unresolved V genes account for under half, and no reason is known for the remainder. This sample gives approximately 120,000 clones in total; over 60% of them show up just once. The ten largest make up around 5.8% of the sample. The specimen was PBMCs. These receptors came from a woman aged 40 to 49 in good health and CMV-seronegative.

The chain is built from TRBV5-1 and TRBJ2-5; D is unresolved. The J call may be faulty, since TRBJ2-7 better matches the DNA end. CDR3 size: 15 residues. Germline V lookup: CDR1 SGHRS, CDR2 YFSETQ. DNA of the CDR3: TGCGCCAGCAGCGCACCTACTACTTACTCCTACGAGCAGTACTTC. It yields the protein CASSAPTTYSYEQYF.

This clone was seen more than once but under ten times. V is TRBV5-4 and J is TRBJ2-3; D may be TRBD2 (5 bases). Germline values: CDR1 SGHNT, CDR2 YYREEE (reference sequence). The CDR3 loop spans 15 amino acids. Trimming shortened V by 6 bases and J by 2 bases, and 16 bases separated the two germline ends. DNA for the CDR3: TGTGCCAGCACCCATCCCGGACTCGCCACAGATACGCAGTATTTT. As protein: CASTHPGLATDTQYF.

V gene TRBV9 combines with J gene TRBJ2-1; 9 bases match TRBD1. V lost 4 bases to trimming and J lost 5 bases; unmatched junction nucleotides: 10. Germline V lookup: CDR1 SGDLS, CDR2 YYNGEE. There are 16 residues in the CDR3. The CDR3 sequence: CASSPEDRGSNNEQFF. The CDR3 DNA is TGTGCCAGCAGCCCAGAGGACAGGGGAAGTAACAATGAGCAGTTCTTC.

This clone was seen only a few times. The genes are TRBV27 and TRBJ2-2, with D maybe TRBD1 (7 bases). The germline V gene encodes CDR1 MNHEY and CDR2 SMNVEV (reference sequence). CDR3 size: 16 residues. With 5 bases removed from V and 0 bases from J, the gap between germline ends came to 13 bases. The CDR3 sequence is CASSTDREANTGELFF. CDR3 nucleotides: TGTGCCAGCAGTACAGACAGGGAGGCGAACACCGGGGAGCTGTTTTTT.

This clone showed up just once. The rearrangement joins TRBV15 to TRBJ2-7; 7 bases match TRBD1. The CDR3 runs 14 residues. V shed 2 bases and J 2 bases; nucleotides not matched to a gene: 3. Germline assignment: CDR1 LNHNV and CDR2 YYDKDF (reference sequence). In DNA, the CDR3 is TGTGCCACCAGCAGATCCGGGACAGCCTACGAGCAGTACTTC. Its translation is CATSRSGTAYEQYF.

The V and J genes are TRBV6-5 and TRBJ1-1; 8 bases map to TRBD1. CDR1 is MNHEY and CDR2 is SVGAGI in the germline V gene. Unmatched junction bases numbered 10, after V lost 2 bases and J lost 5 bases. CDR3 length equals 16 residues. The CDR3 sequence: CASSYLLTGGRTEAFF. CDR3 DNA sequence: TGTGCCAGCAGTTACCTTTTAACAGGGGGTAGGACTGAAGCTTTCTTT.

V usage is TRBV4-3 and J usage is TRBJ1-5; unclear D gene. CDR1 is LGHNA, CDR2 YSLEER, per germline. Trimming stripped 0 bases from V and 5 bases from J, with 11 bases between. The CDR3 runs 15 residues. CDR3 sequence (DNA): TGCGCCAGCAGCCAAGATTGGCAGAACCATCAGCCCCAGCATTTT. It translates to CASSQDWQNHQPQHF.

The rearrangement uses TRBV9 and TRBJ2-3; 10 nucleotides line up with TRBD2. Unmatched junction bases numbered 9, after V lost 7 bases and J lost 1 base. Germline V gene sequence: CDR1 SGDLS, CDR2 YYNGEE. The CDR3 spans 16 residues. CDR3 nucleotides: TGTGCCAGCGCTGAGGGGACTAGCGCCCGCACAGATACGCAGTATTTT. This sequence encodes CASAEGTSARTDTQYF.

A few counts support this clone. A junction boundary mismatches the germline segment, possibly from a read error. The chain employs TRBV2 and TRBJ2-4; 7 bases line up with TRBD1. Germline CDR1 reads SNHLY; CDR2 reads FYNNEI. The length of the CDR3 is 14 residues. The CDR3 sequence: CASSGLGQANSQYF. CDR3 coding DNA: TGTGCCAGCAGTGGGCTAGGACAGGCGAACAGTCAGTACTTC.

The chain links TRBV28 to TRBJ2-7, with TRBD1 matching 8 bases. V shed 8 bases and J 2 bases; nucleotides not matched to a gene: 5. The CDR3 spans 13 residues. Germline assignment: CDR1 MDHEN and CDR2 SYDVKM. In DNA, the CDR3 is TGTGCCAGCGGGACAGGCCCAACCTACGAGCAGTACTTC. Translating gives CASGTGPTYEQYF.

The chain combines TRBV19 with TRBJ2-2; 9 nucleotides agree with TRBD2. The CDR3 contains 15 residues. Germline lookup yields CDR1 LNHDA and CDR2 SQIVND (reference sequence). With 0 bases clipped from V and 6 bases from J, the junction kept 2 bases outside the gene matches. CDR3 DNA: TGTGCCAGTAGTATAGAGATAGCGGGAGCCGGGGAGCTGTTTTTT. It specifies CASSIEIAGAGELFF.

This clone was picked up a small number of times. V is TRBV5-1 and J is TRBJ2-7; D may be TRBD2 (6 bases). The germline V gene encodes CDR1 SGHRS and CDR2 YFSETQ. The CDR3 runs to 15 residues. V dropped 1 base and J dropped 2 bases, with 13 bases sitting between them. In nucleotides, the CDR3 is TGCGCCAGCAGCTTGTTTAAAGGAGGGACCTACGAGCAGTACTTC. This translates into CASSLFKGGTYEQYF. Filled out from reference TRBV5-1 and TRBJ2-7, the complete variable domain reads KAGVTQTPRYLIKTRGQQVTLSCSPISGHRSVSWYQQTPGQGLQFLFEYFSETQRNKGNFPGRFSGRQFSNSRSEMNVSTLELGDSALYLCASSLFKGGTYEQYFGPGTRLTVT.

V is TRBV5-1 and J is TRBJ1-1; D unclear. The CDR3 runs to 13 residues. Trimming took off 2 bases at V and 1 base at J, with 6 bases between the two ends. The germline gives CDR1 SGHRS, CDR2 YFSETQ. The CDR3 DNA sequence: TGCGCCAGCAGCTTTCAGGAGAACACTGAAGCTTTCTTT. This codes for CASSFQENTEAFF.

The chain recombines TRBV5-4 with TRBJ1-2; D possibly corresponds to TRBD1 (5 bases). V was shortened by 9 bases and J by 8 bases, with 29 bases between the two germline ends. In germline, CDR1 is SGHNT, CDR2 YYREEE (reference sequence). The CDR3 sequence is 16 residues long. CDR3: CAIEARGTSGGGGYTF. CDR3 coding DNA: TGTGCCATCGAGGCGAGAGGGACGTCGGGGGGAGGAGGCTACACCTTC.

This rearrangement joins TRBV19 to TRBJ2-7; 9 positions match TRBD1. CDR1 LNHDA and CDR2 SQIVND come from the germline V gene (reference sequence). V lost 3 bases and J lost 3; bases outside the gene matches: 6. The CDR3 is 15 residues long. CDR3 nucleotides: TGTGCCAGTAGTATTGGCGGGACAGGGATCTACGAGCAGTACTTC. As protein: CASSIGGTGIYEQYF. Together with reference TRBV19 and TRBJ2-7, the CDR3 gives the full variable domain: DGGITQSPKYLFRKEGQNVTLSCEQNLNHDAMYWYRQDPGQGLRLIYYSQIVNDFQKGDIAEGYSVSREKKESFPLTVTSAQKNPTAFYLCASSIGGTGIYEQYFGPGTRLTVT.

The chain couples TRBV19 to TRBJ1-1; 8 bases line up with TRBD1. The V and J ends lost 10 bases and 4 bases, in that order; junction bases with no gene match: 11. CDR1 LNHDA and CDR2 SQIVND come from the germline V gene (reference sequence). The CDR3 runs 14 residues. The CDR3: CAIVQGQGRTEAFF. The CDR3 DNA sequence: TGTGCCATCGTCCAAGGACAGGGCCGCACTGAAGCTTTCTTT.

The chain is built from TRBV7-3 and TRBJ2-2; tentative D call: TRBD1 (5 bases). This CDR3 has 17 residues. Germline-derived CDR1 and CDR2 are SGHTA and FQGTGA. V lost 2 bases to trimming and J lost 5 bases, with 18 bases between them. The CDR3 coding sequence is TGTGCCAGCAGCTTAGGGGCCCTGCGAAAAGGGACCGGGGAGCTGTTTTTT. Encoded protein: CASSLGALRKGTGELFF. Supplemented by reference TRBV7-3 and TRBJ2-2, the full variable domain reads GAGVSQTPSNKVTEKGKYVELRCDPISGHTALYWYRQSLGQGPEFLIYFQGTGAADDSGLPNDRFFAVRPEGSVSTLKIQRTERGDSAVYLCASSLGALRKGTGELFFGEGSRLTVL.